This is a list of T cell receptor beta chains from one sample in a study of read filtering for tumor transcriptome and immune sequencing. TCRdb reprocessed the reads via MiXCR and lists one record per CDR3 protein. The table lists about 57,000 distinct CDR3 sequences, approximately 14% of them singletons. Sequenced material: a population of CD138-negative cells sorted from bone marrow. These receptors all come from a donor at least 40 years old with multiple myeloma. Both conserved end residues are part of each CDR3. The D gene is left open where the match is weak. The size entry is marked missing in some rows and otherwise reads once, few, many or a size class.

D | J | V | size | CDR3 | DNA
TRBD2 | TRBJ2-1 | TRBV6-6 | - | CASSYGVAGVAPRSSYNEQFF | TGTGCCAGCAGTTACGGGGTAGCGGGAGTGGCACCTCGTTCTTCCTACAATGAGCAATTCTTC
TRBD1 | TRBJ2-7 | TRBV18 | many | CASSRRQGDGSYEQYF | TGTGCCAGCTCACGACGACAGGGCGATGGGTCCTACGAGCAGTACTTC
TRBD1 | TRBJ1-3 | TRBV20-1 | few | CSAASETGLGNTIYF | TGCAGTGCTGCCTCCGAGACAGGGCTTGGAAACACCATATATTTT
- | TRBJ2-7 | TRBV20-1 | many | CSARGANQVYEQYF | TGCAGTGCTAGGGGGGCCAACCAGGTCTACGAGCAGTACTTC
- | TRBJ2-2 | TRBV12-3/TRBV12-4 | - | CASNAGFDTGELFF | TGTGCCAGCAATGCAGGGTTCGACACCGGGGAGCTGTTTTTT
- | TRBJ1-5 | TRBV28 | - | CASVGVYSNQPQHF | TGTGCCAGCGTGGGGGTTTATAGCAATCAGCCCCAGCATTTT
- | TRBJ2-1 | TRBV29-1 | few | CSVGIYEGNSYDEQFF | TGCAGCGTTGGGATCTATGAGGGGAACTCCTACGATGAGCAGTTCTTC
- | TRBJ1-5 | TRBV19 | many | CASSEGGGQPQHF | TGTGCCAGTAGTGAGGGGGGGGGTCAGCCCCAGCATTTT
TRBD2 | TRBJ2-1 | TRBV2 | few | CASSLSAGGFYNEQFF | TGTGCCAGCAGTTTGTCAGCGGGGGGATTCTACAATGAGCAGTTCTTC
- | TRBJ2-5 | TRBV30 | - | CAWSVSFETQYF | TGTGCCTGGAGTGTGAGTTTTGAGACCCAGTACTTC
- | TRBJ2-3 | TRBV28 | few | CASRTSTAESTDTQYF | TGTGCCAGCAGAACGTCAACAGCGGAGAGCACAGATACGCAGTATTTT
TRBD2 | TRBJ2-1 | TRBV20-1 | many | CSARGVGREGIGNEQFF | TGCAGTGCTAGAGGGGTCGGGAGGGAGGGGATCGGCAATGAGCAGTTCTTC
- | TRBJ2-7 | TRBV19 | many | CASSISRGNSYEQYF | TGTGCCAGTAGTATATCGAGGGGAAACTCCTACGAGCAGTACTTC
- | TRBJ1-5 | TRBV7-9 | - | CASSLGAGGQHF | TGTGCCAGCAGCTTGGGGGCGGGGGGCCAGCATTTT
TRBD1 | TRBJ2-1 | TRBV29-1 | few | CSVTTGTGANNEQFF | TGCAGCGTAACAACCGGGACAGGGGCAAACAATGAGCAGTTCTTC
- | TRBJ2-1 | TRBV6-2/TRBV6-3 | many | CASSYPGIYDNEQFF | TGTGCCAGCAGTTACCCAGGGATTTACGACAATGAGCAGTTCTTC
TRBD1 | TRBJ2-5 | TRBV19 | few | CASRDTGQGKTQYF | TGTGCCAGTAGAGACACCGGACAGGGGAAGACCCAGTACTTC
- | TRBJ2-3 | TRBV11-2 | few | CASSLRASRTDTQYF | TGTGCCAGCAGCTTAAGAGCTAGTCGCACAGATACGCAGTATTTT
- | TRBJ1-5 | TRBV13 | many | CASSLDRPGMNQPQHF | TGTGCCAGCAGCTTAGATCGGCCAGGGATGAACCAGCCCCAGCATTTT
- | TRBJ2-1 | TRBV11-2 | - | CASSRKGLNNEQFF | TGTGCCAGCAGCCGCAAGGGACTGAACAATGAGCAGTTCTTC
- | TRBJ1-1 | TRBV6-5 | many | CASSGLLEAFF | TGTGCCAGCAGCGGACTTCTAGAAGCTTTCTTT
- | TRBJ2-1 | TRBV11-3 | few | CASSPPQTGVHEQFF | TGTGCCAGCAGCCCTCCACAGACAGGCGTCCATGAGCAGTTCTTC
- | TRBJ2-3 | TRBV4-3 | - | CASSQEGRDTLYF | TGCGCCAGCAGCCAAGAAGGCAGAGATACGCTGTATTTT
- | TRBJ1-5 | TRBV7-9 | many | CASSLIGDSNQPQHF | TGTGCCAGCAGCTTGATAGGGGATAGCAATCAGCCCCAGCATTTT
- | TRBJ2-7 | TRBV7-8 | - | CASSLGRGVYEQYF | TGTGCCAGCAGCTTGGGCAGGGGAGTCTACGAGCAGTACTTC
- | TRBJ2-1 | TRBV6-2/TRBV6-3 | - | CASSYPLGGNHNEQFF | TGTGCCAGCAGTTACCCCCTTGGCGGGAACCACAATGAGCAGTTCTTC
- | TRBJ2-3 | TRBV11-2 | many | CASSLEGGPDTQYF | TGTGCCAGCAGCTTAGAGGGGGGCCCAGATACGCAGTATTTT
TRBD2 | TRBJ2-2 | TRBV7-9 | many | CASSRGTTTNTGELFF | TGTGCCAGCAGCCGGGGGACTACGACGAACACCGGGGAGCTGTTTTTT
- | TRBJ2-3 | TRBV5-1 | many | CASSLLVATSSTDTQYF | TGCGCCAGCAGCTTGTTGGTGGCCACCTCTAGCACAGATACGCAGTATTTT
- | TRBJ2-3 | TRBV7-2 | - | CASSLVTGSGTDTQYF | TGTGCCAGCAGCTTAGTGACGGGAAGCGGCACAGATACGCAGTATTTT
TRBD1 | TRBJ1-5 | TRBV6-6 | - | CASSLPPGGNSNQPQHF | TGTGCCAGCAGTTTGCCGCCAGGGGGCAACAGCAATCAGCCCCAGCATTTT
TRBD2 | TRBJ2-7 | TRBV10-2 | many | CASSPTSGPYEQYF | TGCGCCAGCAGCCCGACTAGCGGCCCCTACGAGCAGTACTTC
- | TRBJ2-6 | TRBV4-3 | few | CASSQIQGQGVNVLTF | TGCGCCAGCAGCCAAATTCAGGGGCAAGGGGTCAACGTCCTGACTTTC
TRBD2 | TRBJ2-3 | TRBV12-3/TRBV12-4 | few | CASQPEREFTDTQYF | TGTGCCAGCCAACCCGAGCGGGAGTTCACAGATACGCAGTATTTT
- | TRBJ2-2 | TRBV6-5 | - | CASSYKVVGELFF | TGTGCCAGCAGTTACAAAGTGGTCGGGGAGCTGTTTTTT
- | TRBJ2-7 | TRBV30 | many | CAWSSGGEQYF | TGTGCCTGGAGTTCTGGGGGCGAGCAGTACTTC
- | TRBJ1-2 | TRBV28 | many | CASSSPPGGYTF | TGTGCCAGCAGTTCCCCGCCAGGTGGCTACACCTTC
- | TRBJ2-2 | TRBV20-1 | many | CSARQGNTGELFF | TGCAGTGCTAGACAGGGTAACACCGGGGAGCTGTTTTTT
- | TRBJ2-1 | TRBV19 | many | CASRVGSRLGAYNEQFF | TGTGCCAGTAGAGTTGGGTCTAGGCTTGGTGCCTACAATGAGCAGTTCTTC
- | TRBJ2-7 | TRBV29-1 | many | CSVRASSYEQYF | TGCAGCGTTAGGGCTAGCTCCTACGAGCAGTACTTC
- | TRBJ1-1 | TRBV7-8 | few | CASSLAAGGVDTEAFF | TGTGCCAGCAGCTTAGCAGCCGGGGGAGTAGACACTGAAGCTTTCTTT
- | TRBJ2-1 | TRBV11-2 | many | CASSTPRTAGHEQFF | TGTGCCAGCAGCACTCCACGGACAGCCGGCCACGAGCAGTTCTTC
TRBD1 | TRBJ1-2 | TRBV7-9 | many | CASTRQGNYGYTF | TGTGCCAGCACCCGACAGGGTAACTATGGCTACACCTTC
- | TRBJ2-2 | TRBV21-1 | many | CASSKDSLRGELFF | TGTGCCAGCAGCAAAGATTCCCTCAGGGGGGAGCTGTTTTTT